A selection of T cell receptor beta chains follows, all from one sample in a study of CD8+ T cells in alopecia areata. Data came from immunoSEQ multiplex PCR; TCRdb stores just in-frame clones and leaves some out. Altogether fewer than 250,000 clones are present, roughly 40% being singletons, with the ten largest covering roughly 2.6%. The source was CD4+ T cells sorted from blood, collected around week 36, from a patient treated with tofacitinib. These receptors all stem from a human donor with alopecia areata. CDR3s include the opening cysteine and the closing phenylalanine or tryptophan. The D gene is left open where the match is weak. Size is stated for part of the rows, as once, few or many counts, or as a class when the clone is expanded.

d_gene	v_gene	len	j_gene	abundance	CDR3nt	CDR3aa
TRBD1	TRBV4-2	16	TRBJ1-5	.	TGTGCCAGCAGCCAAACGGACAGGTTTAGCAATCAGCCCCAGCATTTT	CASSQTDRFSNQPQHF
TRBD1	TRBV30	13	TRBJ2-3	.	TGTGCCGCACTACAGGGGGCAGGAGATACGCAGTATTTT	CAALQGAGDTQYF
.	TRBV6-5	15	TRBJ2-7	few	TGTGCCAGCAGTTCACCGGCGACACCGCCCTACGAGCAGTACTTC	CASSSPATPPYEQYF
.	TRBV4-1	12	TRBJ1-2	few	TGCGCCAGCAGCCCCGTCGGGTATGGCTACACCTTC	CASSPVGYGYTF
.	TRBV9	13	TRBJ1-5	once	TGTGCCAGCAGCGTAGGGATGGATCAGCCCCAGCATTTT	CASSVGMDQPQHF
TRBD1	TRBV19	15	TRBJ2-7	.	TGTGCCAGTAGTATTCGGGGACAGGGGATCAACGAGCAGTACTTC	CASSIRGQGINEQYF
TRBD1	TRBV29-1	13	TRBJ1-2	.	TGCAGCGTCGCCTCGACAGGGCTCTATGGCTACACCTTC	CSVASTGLYGYTF
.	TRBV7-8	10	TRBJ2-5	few	TGTGCCAGCTCGGAAGAGACCCAGTACTTC	CASSEETQYF
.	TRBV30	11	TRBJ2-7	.	TGTGCCTGGAGTACTTCCTACGAGCAGTACTTC	CAWSTSYEQYF
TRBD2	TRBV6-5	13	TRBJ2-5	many	TGTGCCAGCATTGGACTAGCGGGGGGGACCCAGTACTTC	CASIGLAGGTQYF
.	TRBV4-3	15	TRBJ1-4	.	TGCGCCAGCAGCCAGGGCGGGGGAGGATTTGAAAAACTGTCTTTT	CASSQGGGGFEKLSF
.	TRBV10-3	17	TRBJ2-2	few	TGTGCCATCAGGGATAGGAGGGCCCTATTGAACACCGGGGAGCTGTTTTTT	CAIRDRRALLNTGELFF
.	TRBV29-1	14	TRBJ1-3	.	TGCAGCGCCACGGGACGGACCTCTGGAAACACCATATATTTT	CSATGRTSGNTIYF
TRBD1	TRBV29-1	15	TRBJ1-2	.	TGCAGCGTTGAAGACCCGAGACAGGGGAACTATGACTACACCTTC	CSVEDPRQGNYDYTF
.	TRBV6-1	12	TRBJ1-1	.	TGTGCCAGCAGTGAAAAGGTCACTGAAGCTTTCTTT	CASSEKVTEAFF